A selection of T cell receptor beta chains follows, all from one sample in a study of T cells in localized non-small cell lung cancer. The method was immunoSEQ multiplex PCR; TCRdb's version includes in-frame clones alone and lacks a portion of them. Among 25,000 to 35,000 clones listed, over 80% were seen once. Sequenced here: PBMCs, sampled before any cancer treatment. These receptors were collected from a man between 40 and 70 years old with stage II lung adenocarcinoma. The CDR3 runs from the conserved cysteine through the conserved F or W. The D gene is left open where the match is weak. Not all rows give a size; the values are once, few, many and, for expanded clones, a class.

CDR3 protein | CDR3 DNA | J gene | D gene | clone size | V gene
CASSPGAMNTEAFF | TGTGCCAGCTCACCGGGGGCCATGAACACTGAAGCTTTCTTT | TRBJ1-1 | . | . | TRBV18
CASSEWGGANVLTF | TGTGCCAGCAGTGAATGGGGCGGGGCCAACGTCCTGACTTTC | TRBJ2-6 | . | . | TRBV25-1
CASSRTGDTEAFF | TGCGCCAGCAGCCGGACAGGGGACACTGAAGCTTTCTTT | TRBJ1-1 | TRBD1 | few | TRBV5-1
CASSPTEGSYGYTF | TGTGCCAGCTCACCAACAGAGGGATCCTATGGCTACACCTTC | TRBJ1-2 | . | . | TRBV18
CASSQQQGDGTEAFF | TGTGCCAGCAGCCAACAACAGGGGGACGGCACTGAAGCTTTCTTT | TRBJ1-1 | TRBD1 | . | TRBV5-4
CSVVPSGSTDTRYF | TGCAGCGTTGTTCCTAGCGGGAGCACAGATACGCGGTATTTT | TRBJ2-3 | TRBD2 | . | TRBV29-1
CASSFSASGTSYNEQFF | TGTGCCAGCAGCTTTAGCGCTAGCGGGACCTCCTACAATGAGCAGTTCTTC | TRBJ2-1 | TRBD2 | few | TRBV11-3
CASSGRFLYF | TGTGCCAGCAGCGGCCGGTTTCTATATTTT | TRBJ1-3 | . | once | TRBV9
CASSELAGFYEQYF | TGTGCCAGCAGTGAGTTAGCGGGGTTCTACGAGCAGTACTTC | TRBJ2-7 | TRBD2 | . | TRBV6-1
CASSSEIYNEQFF | TGTGCCAGCAGCTCGGAGATTTACAATGAGCAGTTCTTC | TRBJ2-1 | . | . | TRBV7-2
CASSFSPQGAQYEQYF | TGTGCCAGCAGTTTCTCCCCACAGGGGGCCCAGTACGAGCAGTACTTC | TRBJ2-7 | TRBD1 | . | TRBV27
CASSSGETQYF | TGTGCCAGCAGTTCTGGGGAGACCCAGTACTTC | TRBJ2-5 | . | . | TRBV7-9
CASSPLARNNEQFF | TGCGCCAGCAGCCCTTTAGCGCGTAACAATGAGCAGTTCTTC | TRBJ2-1 | . | . | TRBV4-1
CASSQSTATTYEQYF | TGCGCCAGCAGTCAATCGACAGCCACCACCTACGAGCAGTACTTC | TRBJ2-7 | . | . | TRBV23-1
CASSPPNRGPYGYTF | TGTGCCAGCTCACCACCGAACCGGGGCCCCTATGGCTACACCTTC | TRBJ1-2 | . | . | TRBV18
CASSALRGQVESGANVLTF | TGTGCCAGCAGTGCCCTTAGGGGACAGGTTGAGTCTGGGGCCAACGTCCTGACTTTC | TRBJ2-6 | TRBD1 | . | TRBV27
CSSLGTNEKLFF | TGCAGCAGCTTGGGGACTAATGAAAAACTGTTTTTT | TRBJ1-4 | . | few | TRBV29-1
CASGIGQGRNEQFF | TGTGCTAGTGGTATCGGACAGGGGAGGAATGAGCAGTTCTTC | TRBJ2-1 | TRBD1 | . | TRBV12-5
CAIRTGGYEQYF | TGCGCCATCAGAACAGGAGGCTACGAGCAGTACTTC | TRBJ2-7 | . | . | TRBV10-2
CASRLWVGRPSGANVLTF | TGTGCCAGCCGCCTTTGGGTGGGTCGGCCCTCTGGGGCCAACGTCCTGACTTTC | TRBJ2-6 | . | . | TRBV11-2
CASRGGHEQFF | TGTGCCAGCAGGGGAGGCCATGAGCAGTTCTTC | TRBJ2-1 | . | . | TRBV6-1
CSQRGNTEAFF | TGTTCGCAAAGGGGCAACACTGAAGCTTTCTTT | TRBJ1-1 | . | . | TRBV2
CASSLEPTSNQPQHF | TGTGCCAGCAGCTTGGAGCCTACTAGCAATCAGCCCCAGCATTTT | TRBJ1-5 | . | . | TRBV5-4
CASSDWGGSYTF | TGCGCCAGCAGTGACTGGGGGGGGAGCTACACCTTC | TRBJ1-2 | . | . | TRBV10-2
CASSLEGGNIQPQHF | TGTGCCAGCAGCTTAGAAGGGGGCAATATACAGCCCCAGCATTTT | TRBJ1-5 | TRBD1 | . | TRBV7-2
CASSFVNVDTQYF | TGTGCCAGCAGCTTCGTGAACGTCGATACGCAGTATTTT | TRBJ2-3 | . | . | TRBV7-9
CASRFWTGEVTEAFF | TGTGCAAGTCGCTTCTGGACAGGGGAAGTGACTGAAGCTTTCTTT | TRBJ1-1 | . | . | TRBV12-2
CASSQDRAVGLEQYF | TGCGCCAGCAGCCAAGATAGAGCGGTCGGCCTCGAGCAGTACTTC | TRBJ2-7 | . | . | TRBV4-1
CASTQIYSNTEAFF | TGTGCCAGTACTCAGATATACTCGAACACTGAAGCTTTCTTT | TRBJ1-1 | . | . | TRBV19
CASSYGRLLTYEQYF | TGTGCCAGCAGTTACGGCAGACTTTTAACCTACGAGCAGTACTTC | TRBJ2-7 | . | . | TRBV6-6
CASSVGQGTYEQYF | TGTGCCAGCAGCGTAGGACAGGGGACCTACGAGCAGTACTTC | TRBJ2-7 | TRBD1 | medium-sized | TRBV9
CASSQDRGVVQYF | TGTGCCAGCAGCCAAGATCGGGGCGTGGTCCAGTACTTC | TRBJ2-5 | . | once | TRBV4-2
CSAARTEAFF | TGCAGTGCGGCGCGCACTGAAGCTTTCTTT | TRBJ1-1 | . | . | TRBV20-1
CASSQDLTSGAYEQYF | TGTGCCAGCAGCCAAGATTTGACTAGCGGGGCGTACGAGCAGTACTTC | TRBJ2-7 | TRBD2 | . | TRBV4-2
CASSQTPYTEAFF | TGTGCCAGCAGCCAGACGCCATACACTGAAGCTTTCTTT | TRBJ1-1 | . | . | TRBV7-3
CASSFRSPLHF | TGTGCCAGCAGTTTTAGGTCACCCCTCCACTTT | TRBJ1-6 | . | . | TRBV28
CASSLEVRVHGYTF | TGTGCCAGCAGCCTTGAGGTCAGGGTCCATGGCTACACCTTC | TRBJ1-2 | . | . | TRBV28
CASSGLRYYADTQYF | TGTGCCAGCAGCGGGCTACGATACTACGCAGATACGCAGTATTTT | TRBJ2-3 | . | . | TRBV7-9
CASSEQQGVNYGYTF | TGTGCCAGCTCAGAACAACAGGGGGTTAACTATGGCTACACCTTC | TRBJ1-2 | TRBD1 | once | TRBV18
CASSQQGFQPQHF | TGTGCTAGCTCCCAACAGGGATTTCAGCCCCAGCATTTT | TRBJ1-5 | . | . | TRBV12-5
CASSLTSGRAVDTQYF | TGCGCCAGCAGTTTGACTAGCGGGAGGGCCGTAGATACGCAGTATTTT | TRBJ2-3 | TRBD2 | . | TRBV23-1
CASSAQGISYNEQFF | TGTGCCAGCAGCGCTCAGGGTATTTCCTACAATGAGCAGTTCTTC | TRBJ2-1 | . | . | TRBV9
CASSLWPWASGSDEQYF | TGTGCCAGCAGTTTATGGCCCTGGGCTAGCGGGAGTGACGAGCAGTACTTC | TRBJ2-7 | TRBD2 | . | TRBV28
CSVDLGSYEQYF | TGCAGCGTTGATTTGGGGAGCTACGAGCAGTACTTC | TRBJ2-7 | . | . | TRBV29-1
CAISERLGGTANYGYTF | TGTGCCATCAGTGAGCGCCTCGGGGGAACTGCTAACTATGGCTACACCTTC | TRBJ1-2 | . | . | TRBV10-3
CASSLYWTGGYNEQFF | TGTGCCAGCAGTCTCTATTGGACCGGGGGATACAATGAGCAGTTCTTC | TRBJ2-1 | . | once | TRBV27